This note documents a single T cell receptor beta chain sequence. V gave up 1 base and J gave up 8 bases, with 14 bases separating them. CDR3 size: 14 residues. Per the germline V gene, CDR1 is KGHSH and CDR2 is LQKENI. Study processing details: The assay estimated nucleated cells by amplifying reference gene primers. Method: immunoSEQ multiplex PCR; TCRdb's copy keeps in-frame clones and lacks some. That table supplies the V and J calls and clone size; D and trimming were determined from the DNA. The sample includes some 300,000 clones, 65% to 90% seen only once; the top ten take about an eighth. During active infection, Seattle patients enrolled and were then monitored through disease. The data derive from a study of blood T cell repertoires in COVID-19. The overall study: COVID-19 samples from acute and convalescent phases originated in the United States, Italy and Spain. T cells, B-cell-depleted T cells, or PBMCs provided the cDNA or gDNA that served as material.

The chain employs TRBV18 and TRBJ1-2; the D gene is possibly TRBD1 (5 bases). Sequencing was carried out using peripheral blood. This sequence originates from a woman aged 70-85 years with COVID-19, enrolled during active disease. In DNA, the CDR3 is TGTGCCAGCTCACCACGTAACAGGTCGAAGGGCTACACCTTC. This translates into CASSPRNRSKGYTF.